This entry describes one TCR beta chain. Its antigen is not identified. These data are taken from a study of monozygotic twins with inflammatory bowel disease. With the 5' RACE reads reprocessed, TCRdb shows one record per CDR3 protein and no DNA. The sample table includes more than 300,000 distinct CDR3 sequences. Whole-study findings and limits: Different subtypes (of T cells) could not be told apart from one another.

RNA in its total form was extracted from whole blood, and T cells were not sorted. Germline V gene lookup returns CDR1 SGHAT and CDR2 FQNNGV. The CDR3 has 16 residues. What was sequenced was blood. The chain combines TRBV11-2 with TRBJ2-5; TCRdb designates TRBD1, a call that cannot be tested without DNA. This receptor was taken from a human donor with ulcerative colitis or Crohn's disease, or a healthy co-twin of an affected twin (not recorded which). The CDR3 sequence is CASSLPSSTGGETQYF.